A selection of T cell receptor beta chains follows, all from one sample in a study of cytotoxic CD8 clonotypes in ibrutinib-treated CLL. Sequencing used immunoSEQ multiplex PCR; TCRdb keeps in-frame clones, though not all of them. There are 160,000 or so clones in the sample; roughly four fifths occur only once, and roughly 2% lies in the top ten. The input for sequencing was PBMCs, taken after 12 months of ibrutinib treatment. The receptor source for this set is a human donor with chronic lymphocytic leukemia. CDR3s include the opening cysteine and the closing phenylalanine or tryptophan. The D gene is left open where the match is weak. The size entry is marked missing in some rows and otherwise reads once, few, many or a size class.

size | J | D | V | DNA | CDR3
few | TRBJ1-2 | . | TRBV14 | TGTGCCAGCAGCCAAGGGGCAACTAACTATGGCTACACCTTC | CASSQGATNYGYTF
. | TRBJ2-5 | . | TRBV7-6 | TGTGCCAGCAGCGGACGTCAAGAGACCCAGTACTTC | CASSGRQETQYF
. | TRBJ1-6 | . | TRBV6-5 | TGTGCCAGCAGTCCTAGAAAGGCACCCCTCCACTTT | CASSPRKAPLHF
. | TRBJ2-1 | TRBD2 | TRBV4-2 | TGTGCCAGCAGCCAGGGACTAGCGGGAGCTCGTGAGCAGTTCTTC | CASSQGLAGAREQFF
once | TRBJ2-5 | . | TRBV9 | TGTGCCAGCAGCGTAGCTACAGGGGGGGTCTGGGAGACCCAGTACTTC | CASSVATGGVWETQYF
few | TRBJ2-2 | TRBD2 | TRBV6-5 | TGTGCCAGCAGTCCTAGCGGGAGGAGTACCGGGGAGCTGTTTTTT | CASSPSGRSTGELFF
. | TRBJ2-2 | . | TRBV15 | TGTGCCACCAGCCCACGGGCAGTGCTGAACGGGGAGCTGTTTTTT | CATSPRAVLNGELFF
. | TRBJ2-7 | . | TRBV21-1 | TGTGCCAGCAGCGTCCAGATTAGTTACGAGCAGTACTTC | CASSVQISYEQYF
. | TRBJ2-7 | . | TRBV5-8 | TGTGCCAGCAGCGCGGTTGTGGCAGATACCTACGAGCAGTACTTC | CASSAVVADTYEQYF
. | TRBJ1-3 | . | TRBV18 | TGTGCCAGCTCACCCTTTGAGGTGGGCTCTGGAAACACCATATATTTT | CASSPFEVGSGNTIYF
. | TRBJ2-7 | . | TRBV30 | TGTGCCTGGGCCCCCGTCCCAGGGAACCACGAGCAGTACTTC | CAWAPVPGNHEQYF
once | TRBJ2-3 | TRBD1 | TRBV4-3 | TGCGCCAGCAGCCAACCGGACAGGGGGTCTAGCACAGATACGCAGTATTTT | CASSQPDRGSSTDTQYF
few | TRBJ2-7 | . | TRBV6-1 | TGTGCCAGCGAGGGGGTTTACGAGCAGTACTTC | CASEGVYEQYF
. | TRBJ2-2 | TRBD2 | TRBV6-6 | TGTGCCAGCAGTCCTAGCGGGAGGAGTACCGGGGAGCTGTTTTTT | CASSPSGRSTGELFF
. | TRBJ2-7 | TRBD1 | TRBV6-6 | TGTGCCAGCAGTTACACCGGGACAGGAGTTTACGAGCAGTACTTC | CASSYTGTGVYEQYF
. | TRBJ1-5 | TRBD1 | TRBV4-2 | TGTGCCAGCAGCCAGGGACAGGGATATAGCAATCAGCCCCAGCATTTT | CASSQGQGYSNQPQHF
. | TRBJ2-7 | TRBD1 | TRBV6-6 | TGTGCCAGCAGTTACGTACAGGGGCCCCCCTGGGTGCAGTACTTC | CASSYVQGPPWVQYF
. | TRBJ1-3 | . | TRBV7-2 | TGTGCCAGCAGCTTAGAGAGACCGCGCTCTGGAAACACCATATATTTT | CASSLERPRSGNTIYF
. | TRBJ2-3 | . | TRBV23-1 | TGCGCCACCCGGCAGGGTATCGGAGGCACAGATACGCAGTATTTT | CATRQGIGGTDTQYF
once | TRBJ2-7 | TRBD1 | TRBV25-1 | TGTGCCAGCAGTGAATTGGGGGACAGGACCTACGAGCAGTACTTC | CASSELGDRTYEQYF
. | TRBJ1-6 | . | TRBV5-4 | TGTGCCAGCAGCCGGGGGACGGGAAATAATTCACCCCTCCACTTT | CASSRGTGNNSPLHF
. | TRBJ2-3 | . | TRBV7-3 | TGTGCCAGCAGCCCTCAGAGAGATACGCAGTATTTT | CASSPQRDTQYF
. | TRBJ1-1 | . | TRBV7-9 | TGTGCCAGCAGCTCGGAGTGGGGGGGCACTGAAGCTTTCTTT | CASSSEWGGTEAFF
. | TRBJ1-1 | . | TRBV9 | TGTGCCAGCAGCAAAGACGGGAGGATCACGAACACTGAAGCTTTCTTT | CASSKDGRITNTEAFF
. | TRBJ1-1 | . | TRBV7-2 | TGTGCCAGCAGCTTTGGTGGGAACACTGAAGCTTTCTTT | CASSFGGNTEAFF
. | TRBJ1-6 | . | TRBV27 | TGTGCCAGCAGTTACGGACAGCGATTGAATTCACCCCTCCACTTT | CASSYGQRLNSPLHF
. | TRBJ1-4 | TRBD1 | TRBV28 | TGTGCCAGCACCCCAGGGACAGGGCGAGGAAAACTGTTTTTT | CASTPGTGRGKLFF
. | TRBJ2-5 | TRBD1 | TRBV7-9 | TGTGCCAGCAGCCAAGGGGGTACAGGGGAAGAGACCCAGTACTTC | CASSQGGTGEETQYF
. | TRBJ2-3 | . | TRBV19 | TGTGCCAGTAGTAACCCGCTCACAGATACGCAGTATTTT | CASSNPLTDTQYF
. | TRBJ1-1 | TRBD1 | TRBV28 | TGTGCCAGCAGACGACAGGGTCGGAACACTGAAGCTTTCTTT | CASRRQGRNTEAFF
. | TRBJ1-1 | TRBD1 | TRBV27 | TGTGCCAGCAACCGACAGGGAGGTGAAGCTTTCTTT | CASNRQGGEAFF
. | TRBJ2-3 | TRBD1 | TRBV5-1 | TGCGCCAGCAGCTTAGGACAGGGTAGACAAGATACGCAGTATTTT | CASSLGQGRQDTQYF
. | TRBJ2-1 | . | TRBV7-9 | TGTGCCAGCAGCTTAGGAGTCTTGTTAGTAAATGAGCAGTTCTTC | CASSLGVLLVNEQFF
. | TRBJ2-3 | . | TRBV28 | TGTGCCAGCAGTCCTCCTAGGGAGGTACAAGATACGCAGTATTTT | CASSPPREVQDTQYF
. | TRBJ2-1 | TRBD2 | TRBV2 | TGTGCCAGCAGGGGACTAGCGGGGAGGTATGAGCAGTTCTTC | CASRGLAGRYEQFF
. | TRBJ1-6 | . | TRBV4-3 | TGCGCCAGCAGCCAAGAAATCGGCAGTTCACCCCTCCACTTT | CASSQEIGSSPLHF
. | TRBJ1-5 | . | TRBV28 | TGTGCCAGCAGTTCTATGGATAATCAGCCCCAGCATTTT | CASSSMDNQPQHF
few | TRBJ2-3 | . | TRBV5-4 | TGTGCCAGCAGCTTGTTTCGGGGGGCACGCACAGATACGCAGTATTTT | CASSLFRGARTDTQYF
. | TRBJ2-4 | TRBD1 | TRBV7-2 | TGTGCCAGCAGCCCCCGGACAGGGGGGGGCAAAAACATTCAGTACTTC | CASSPRTGGGKNIQYF
. | TRBJ1-6 | TRBD1 | TRBV19 | TGTGCCACCGACCGGGACAGGGAGGAGGACTATAATTCACCCCTCCACTTT | CATDRDREEDYNSPLHF
. | TRBJ2-3 | . | TRBV28 | TGTGCCAGCAGTGCCATAGGGGGGGGAGGCACAGATACGCAGTATTTT | CASSAIGGGGTDTQYF
. | TRBJ2-1 | TRBD2 | TRBV5-8 | TGTGCCAGCAGCGGATACGAAGCGGGAGGTGAGCAGTTCTTC | CASSGYEAGGEQFF
. | TRBJ1-6 | . | TRBV5-1 | TGCGCCAGCAGCTCCGACACAGGGAGCAATTCACCCCTCCACTTT | CASSSDTGSNSPLHF
. | TRBJ1-3 | . | TRBV30 | TGTGCCTGGAGGGGGTCAGGGAGGGTTGGAAACACCATATATTTT | CAWRGSGRVGNTIYF
. | TRBJ1-2 | TRBD1 | TRBV25-1 | TGTGCCAGCAGTGTAAACAGGGGGCGCGGGGACTATGGCTACACCTTC | CASSVNRGRGDYGYTF
. | TRBJ2-7 | . | TRBV27 | TGTGCCAGCAGTTTAGCGGGGTCCTACGAGCAGTACTTC | CASSLAGSYEQYF
. | TRBJ2-5 | . | TRBV4-2 | TGTGCCAGCAGCCAAGACGACTACCAGGGGGGAGAGACCCAGTACTTC | CASSQDDYQGGETQYF
. | TRBJ2-1 | TRBD2 | TRBV28 | TGTGCCAGCAATCGGGGGGGCTCCTACAATGAGCAGTTCTTC | CASNRGGSYNEQFF
. | TRBJ2-3 | TRBD2 | TRBV2 | TGTGCCAGCAGTGAAACGTTGCTAGCGGGGGGGGATACGCAGTATTTT | CASSETLLAGGDTQYF
. | TRBJ2-1 | . | TRBV19 | TGTGCCAGTAGCCGCGGGACTCTTGGCGCCTACAATGAGCAGTTCTTC | CASSRGTLGAYNEQFF
. | TRBJ2-7 | TRBD2 | TRBV11-3 | TGTGCCAGCAGCTTAGTGGGGGGGAAGGACGAGCAGTACTTC | CASSLVGGKDEQYF
. | TRBJ1-2 | TRBD1 | TRBV19 | TGTGCCAGTAGTGGGCCCAGGGGGCAGTACTATGGCTACACCTTC | CASSGPRGQYYGYTF
. | TRBJ2-2 | . | TRBV15 | TGTGCCACCAGCAGGGAGGTTAACACCGGGGAGCTGTTTTTT | CATSREVNTGELFF
. | TRBJ2-3 | TRBD1 | TRBV28 | TGTGCCTGCGGACCAGGGGGCGTGACAGATACGCAGTATTTT | CACGPGGVTDTQYF